This TCR beta chain was sequenced in a study of T cells in Graves' hyperthyroidism and ophthalmopathy. RNA transcripts served as the template for amplifying TCR beta CDR3 regions. First-round RT-PCR targeting the TCR CDR3 was performed with the HTBI primer set. TCRdb redid the calling of the multiplex PCR reads with MiXCR, one entry per CDR3 protein. The data show some 550,000 distinct CDR3 sequences, around 16% seen once. This clonotype was seen ten or more times. The receptor was isolated from a woman in her forties with Graves' ophthalmopathy. The sequenced material came from blood.

CDR3: CASTRGRAGANEQYF. DNA for the CDR3: TGTGCCAGCACCCGCGGGAGGGCGGGGGCTAACGAGCAGTACTTC. The rearrangement uses TRBV2 and TRBJ2-7; 9 positions match TRBD2. After removal of 7 bases from V and 5 bases from J, the junction contained 12 bases not matched to a gene. The CDR3 has 15 residues. Germline CDR1 SNHLY, CDR2 FYNNEI.